This TCR beta chain was recorded in a study of T cell repertoires in cytomegalovirus infection. This CDR3 has 16 residues. Per the germline V gene, CDR1 is KGHDR and CDR2 is SFDVKD. J lost 4 bases, V lost 3 bases, and 5 bases had no gene match. A remark on this clonotype: Antigen specificity is unknown.

TCRdb processed the reads anew with MiXCR; each CDR3 protein has one entry. This table holds approximately 1,000,000 distinct CDR3 sequences, around 29% found once. This sequence was found in a human donor in good health (CMV status not recorded). Some clones in this sample may be carry-over from other donors' samples. The chain carries TRBV24-1 and TRBJ2-2, with 9 bases that match TRBD2. The input for sequencing was cultured CD8+ T cells from PBMCs, taken from culture after CMV antigen stimulation. Here the CDR3 reads CATSDPETSGTGELFF. The CDR3 DNA is TGTGCCACCAGTGATCCCGAGACTAGCGGCACCGGGGAGCTGTTTTTT.